The 21 T cell receptor beta chains below all came from one sample that was sequenced in a study of blood T cell repertoires in COVID-19 (dated by TCRdb to about 2020). Library preparation was by the immunoSEQ multiplex PCR assay. TCRdb mirrors the immuneACCESS table, restricted to in-frame sequences. Some clones are absent from its copies; in checked studies, under half trace to an unresolved V gene, and the reason for the others is unknown. The sample table records 200,000 or so clones; roughly nine tenths of these occur just once. The ten most abundant clones make up approximately 2.1% of the sample. Sequencing was performed on PBMCs or T cells enriched from blood (not recorded which). Receptors originate from a woman aged 40-49 years with acute COVID-19.

A word on this clone: The junction and the germline gene differ at one end; a read error may be behind it. V usage is TRBV7-7 and J usage is TRBJ2-5; 11 bases are a match to TRBD1. The germline V gene has CDR1 SSHAT and CDR2 FNYEAQ (reference sequence). This CDR3 spans 15 amino acids. The CDR3 sequence is CASSLGQGASETQYF. In nucleotides, the CDR3 is TGTGCTAGCAGCTTAGGACAGGGGGCAAGTGAGACCCAGTACTTC.

V usage is TRBV28 and J usage is TRBJ1-1, with D unclear. CDR3 size: 11 residues. V lost 6 bases and J 6 bases, leaving 8 bases between the germline ends. Germline V gene sequence: CDR1 MDHEN, CDR2 SYDVKM. The CDR3 DNA follows: TGTGCCAGCAGCCAGTCTCCTGAAGCTTTCTTT. Translating it yields CASSQSPEAFF.

The chain uses TRBV27 and TRBJ1-5; tentatively, D is TRBD1 (6 bases). Trimming pared 6 bases from V and 7 bases from J, leaving 16 bases between. The CDR3 totals 14 residues. The germline V gene has CDR1 MNHEY and CDR2 SMNVEV (reference sequence). The CDR3 coding sequence is TGTGCCAGCAGCTTAACACCAGGGGCCCAGCCCCAGCATTTT. This codes for CASSLTPGAQPQHF.

This rearrangement joins TRBV5-6 to TRBJ2-7; D is perhaps TRBD1 (5 bases). V was clipped by 4 bases and J by 0 bases, with 14 bases between them. The CDR3 consists of 15 residues. Germline V gene data show CDR1 as SGHDT and CDR2 as YYEEEE. The CDR3 spells CASSRPQGHSYEQYF. In nucleotides, the CDR3 is TGTGCCAGCAGCCGCCCGCAGGGCCACTCCTACGAGCAGTACTTC.

CDR3 DNA sequence: TGTGCCAGCAGCGTACCAGGGTTGGGTTCACCCCTCCACTTT. Residues: CASSVPGLGSPLHF. The chain uses TRBV9 and TRBJ1-6; possible D gene TRBD1, 5 bases. Per the germline V gene, CDR1 is SGDLS and CDR2 is YYNGEE. V gave up 1 base and J gave up 9 bases, with 11 bases separating them. This CDR3 comprises 14 residues.

This clone was observed a single time. The chain employs TRBV7-2 and TRBJ2-5; TRBD1 agrees at 9 bases. V shed 1 base and J 2 bases; nucleotides not matched to a gene: 2. Germline V lookup: CDR1 SGHTA, CDR2 FQGNSA. The CDR3 is made up of 15 amino acids. The CDR3 nucleotides are TGTGCCAGCAGCTTAGACAGGGGGCGGCAAGAGACCCAGTACTTC. Its protein is CASSLDRGRQETQYF.

This clone was counted a single time. The J gene is TRBJ2-5, the V gene TRBV5-1, with D possibly being TRBD1 (5 bases). The CDR3 has 18 amino acids. Germline V CDR1 and CDR2: SGHRS, YFSETQ. Trimming stripped 0 bases from V and 2 bases from J, with 20 bases between. The CDR3 DNA follows: TGCGCCAGCAGCTTGGGGCAGGGCTGGCATCAGGGACAAGAGACCCAGTACTTC. Residues: CASSLGQGWHQGQETQYF.

The V call is TRBV29-1, the J call TRBJ2-3, with TRBD2 identical over 7 bases. The trim removed 3 bases at V and 1 base at J, leaving 7 bases unmatched. The CDR3 contains 15 residues. CDR1 and CDR2 from the germline V gene are SQVTM and ANQGSEA. This CDR3 reads CSVEPRRERTDTQYF. The CDR3 DNA is TGCAGCGTTGAGCCAAGGCGGGAGCGCACAGATACGCAGTATTTT.

This chain links TRBV11-2 with TRBJ2-5, with D tentatively TRBD2 (6 bases). V was trimmed by 3 bases and J by 1 base, leaving 9 bases between them. In germline, CDR1 is SGHAT, CDR2 FQNNGV. There are 14 residues in the CDR3. CDR3 protein: CASSFGTSQETQYF. The DNA for the CDR3 is TGTGCCAGCAGCTTTGGGACTTCCCAAGAGACCCAGTACTTC.

The chain employs TRBV7-9 and TRBJ2-1; tentatively, D is TRBD2 (5 bases). V was shortened by 11 bases and J by 1 base, with 15 bases between the two germline ends. Germline loops: CDR1 SEHNR, CDR2 FQNEAQ (reference sequence). The CDR3 consists of 14 residues. CDR3 amino acids: CAGDLRGSYNEQFF. The CDR3 DNA sequence: TGTGCCGGAGACCTAAGAGGGTCCTACAATGAGCAGTTCTTC.

The genes are TRBV5-1 and TRBJ2-3; TRBD2 agrees at 12 bases. J was trimmed by 0 bases and V by 4 bases; bases with no gene match: 3. Germline assignment: CDR1 SGHRS and CDR2 YFSETQ. This CDR3 contains 16 residues. The CDR3 DNA reads as TGCGCCAGCAGCCCAGGACTAGCGGGAAGCACAGATACGCAGTATTTT. This codes for CASSPGLAGSTDTQYF. Together with reference TRBV5-1 and TRBJ2-3, the CDR3 gives the full variable domain: KAGVTQTPRYLIKTRGQQVTLSCSPISGHRSVSWYQQTPGQGLQFLFEYFSETQRNKGNFPGRFSGRQFSNSRSEMNVSTLELGDSALYLCASSPGLAGSTDTQYFGPGTRLTVL.

This sequence joins TRBV6-5 and TRBJ1-6; D is unclear. This CDR3 is 14 amino acids long. The V gene lost 0 bases and the J gene lost 8 bases, with 8 bases spanning the gap. CDR1 and CDR2 from the germline V gene are MNHEY and SVGAGI. The CDR3 DNA is TGTGCCAGCAGTTACTCGGGGAGGGATTCACCCCTCCACTTT. Translated, it gives CASSYSGRDSPLHF.

The chain is built from TRBV11-3 and TRBJ1-1; TRBD1 agrees at 8 bases. Germline V gene sequence: CDR1 SGHNT, CDR2 YENEEA. J lost 10 bases, V lost 5 bases, and 9 bases had no gene match. The CDR3 contains 13 residues. This CDR3 is CASSRTGTLAAFF. The CDR3 DNA is TGTGCCAGCAGCCGGACAGGGACCCTTGCAGCTTTCTTT.

This clone has just a few counts. The chain employs TRBV4-2 and TRBJ2-2, with D tentatively TRBD1 (5 bases). In germline, CDR1 is LGHNA, CDR2 YNFKEQ. Between the trimmed V and J ends, which lost 5 bases and 6 bases, there was a span of 10 bases. CDR3 length equals 13 residues. The DNA of the CDR3 is TGTGCCAGCAGCGGGGCTAGGGCCGGGGAGCTGTTTTTT. Its translation is CASSGARAGELFF.

A single count supports this clone. The rearrangement joins TRBV19 to TRBJ2-2, with a possible D match to TRBD1 (5 bases). The CDR3 extends over 17 amino acids. Germline values: CDR1 LNHDA, CDR2 SQIVND (reference sequence). V shed 3 bases and J shed 4 bases, with 18 bases lying between them. The CDR3 sequence is CASSILTSVQGTGELFF. CDR3 in DNA: TGTGCCAGTAGTATCCTGACATCCGTCCAGGGCACCGGGGAGCTGTTTTTT. The complete variable domain, with remaining parts taken from reference TRBV19 and TRBJ2-2, reads DGGITQSPKYLFRKEGQNVTLSCEQNLNHDAMYWYRQDPGQGLRLIYYSQIVNDFQKGDIAEGYSVSREKKESFPLTVTSAQKNPTAFYLCASSILTSVQGTGELFFGEGSRLTVL.

This chain joins TRBV30 and TRBJ1-5; D remains ambiguous. The length of the CDR3 is 13 residues. V was cut by 5 bases and J by 0 bases, with 8 bases left in between. The germline V gene encodes CDR1 GTSNPN and CDR2 SVGIG (reference sequence). The CDR3 is CAWGLNSNQPQHF. CDR3 nucleotide sequence: TGTGCCTGGGGCCTAAATAGCAATCAGCCCCAGCATTTT.

V is TRBV6-5 and J is TRBJ1-4, with D uncertain. From germline, CDR1 is MNHEY and CDR2 SVGAGI. The CDR3 covers 15 residues. Trimming took off 0 bases at V and 4 bases at J, with 9 bases between the two ends. The CDR3 is CASSYSRQLNEKLFF. The CDR3 DNA is TGTGCCAGCAGTTACTCGAGACAACTTAATGAAAAACTGTTTTTT.

The chain employs TRBV9 and TRBJ2-1; D gene ambiguous. Between the trimmed V and J ends, which lost 0 bases and 4 bases, there was a span of 8 bases. Germline V gives CDR1 SGDLS, CDR2 YYNGEE. The length of the CDR3 is 14 residues. CDR3 sequence (DNA): TGTGCCAGCAGCGTAGGGCCCAGGTACAATGAGCAGTTCTTC. Its protein is CASSVGPRYNEQFF.

The CDR3 is CAAEDNLYEQYF. Here the CDR3 DNA reads TGTGCCGCAGAGGACAATCTCTACGAGCAGTACTTC. The chain combines TRBV25-1 with TRBJ2-7, with D perhaps TRBD1 (5 bases). Trimming stripped 11 bases from V and 3 bases from J, with 14 bases between. The germline V gene encodes CDR1 MGHDK and CDR2 SYGVNS. The CDR3 has 12 residues.

This clone has only one observation. The chain joins TRBV7-8 to TRBJ2-2; 11 bases are shared with TRBD2. The CDR3 length is 17 residues. Germline lookup yields CDR1 SGHVS and CDR2 FQNEAQ. The ends lost 5 bases at V and 4 bases at J; junction bases unmatched: 9. CDR3 loop: CASSLSGGAPGTGELFF. The CDR3, as DNA: TGTGCCAGCAGCCTTAGCGGGGGGGCCCCCGGCACCGGGGAGCTGTTTTTT.

This chain connects TRBV5-1 to TRBJ2-1, with 8 nucleotides matching TRBD2. This CDR3 region has 15 residues. Unmatched junction bases numbered 9, after V lost 5 bases and J lost 5 bases. Germline CDR1 reads SGHRS; CDR2 reads YFSETQ. The CDR3, as DNA: TGCGCCAGCAGTCCCGTCACTAGCGGTGACAATGAGCAGTTCTTC. Translating gives CASSPVTSGDNEQFF. Based on the CDR3 plus reference TRBV5-1 and TRBJ2-1, the full variable domain is KAGVTQTPRYLIKTRGQQVTLSCSPISGHRSVSWYQQTPGQGLQFLFEYFSETQRNKGNFPGRFSGRQFSNSRSEMNVSTLELGDSALYLCASSPVTSGDNEQFFGPGTRLTVL.